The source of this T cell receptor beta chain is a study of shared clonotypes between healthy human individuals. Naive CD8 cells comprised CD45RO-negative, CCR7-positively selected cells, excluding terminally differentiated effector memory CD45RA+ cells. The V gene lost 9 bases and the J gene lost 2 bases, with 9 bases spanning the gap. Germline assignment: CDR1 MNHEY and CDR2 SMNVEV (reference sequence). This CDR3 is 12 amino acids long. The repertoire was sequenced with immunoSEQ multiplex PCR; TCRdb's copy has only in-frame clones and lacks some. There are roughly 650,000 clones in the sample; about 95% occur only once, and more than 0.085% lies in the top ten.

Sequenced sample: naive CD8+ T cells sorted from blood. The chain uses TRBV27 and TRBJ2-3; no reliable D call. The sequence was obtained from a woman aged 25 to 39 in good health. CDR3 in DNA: TGTGCCAGTTCGGCCTCCACAGATACGCAGTATTTT. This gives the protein CASSASTDTQYF.